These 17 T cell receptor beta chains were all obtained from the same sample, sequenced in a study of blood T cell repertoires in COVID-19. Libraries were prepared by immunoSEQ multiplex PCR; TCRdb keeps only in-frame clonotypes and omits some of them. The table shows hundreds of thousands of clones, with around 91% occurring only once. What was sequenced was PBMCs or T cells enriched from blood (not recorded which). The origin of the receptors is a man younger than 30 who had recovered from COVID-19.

The DNA of the CDR3 is TGCGCCAGCAGTGAGTCCGGGGGGACTGAGCAGTTCTTC. Translating it yields CASSESGGTEQFF. This chain uses TRBV10-1 with TRBJ2-1, with TRBD2 matching over 7 bases. CDR1 and CDR2 (germline): WNHNN, SYGVQD (reference sequence). V shed 0 bases and J 9 bases; nucleotides not matched to a gene: 2. CDR3 size: 13 residues.

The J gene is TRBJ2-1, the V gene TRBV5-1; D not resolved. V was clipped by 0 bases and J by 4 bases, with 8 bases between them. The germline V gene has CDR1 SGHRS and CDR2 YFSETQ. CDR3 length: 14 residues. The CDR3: CASSLVDSYNEQFF. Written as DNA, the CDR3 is TGCGCCAGCAGCTTGGTAGATTCATACAATGAGCAGTTCTTC.

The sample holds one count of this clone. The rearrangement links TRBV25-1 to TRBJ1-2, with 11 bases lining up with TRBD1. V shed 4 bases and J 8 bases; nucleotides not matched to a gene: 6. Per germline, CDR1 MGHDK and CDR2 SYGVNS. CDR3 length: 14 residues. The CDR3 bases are TGTGCCAGCAGTGCCGGACAGGGGGCGTCGGGCTACACCTTC. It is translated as CASSAGQGASGYTF.

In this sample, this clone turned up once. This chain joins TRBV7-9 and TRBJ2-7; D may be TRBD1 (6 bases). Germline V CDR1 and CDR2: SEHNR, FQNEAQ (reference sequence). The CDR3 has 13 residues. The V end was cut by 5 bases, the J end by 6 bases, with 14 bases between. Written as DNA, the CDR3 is TGTGCCAGCAGCGACGGACAGTGGGTCGAGCAGTACTTC. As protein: CASSDGQWVEQYF.

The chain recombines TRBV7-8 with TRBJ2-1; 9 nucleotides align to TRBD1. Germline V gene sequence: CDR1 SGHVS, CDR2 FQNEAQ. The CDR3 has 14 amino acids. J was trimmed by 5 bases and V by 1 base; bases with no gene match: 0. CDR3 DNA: TGTGCCAGCAGCTTAGGGACAGGGGACAATGAGCAGTTCTTC. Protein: CASSLGTGDNEQFF.

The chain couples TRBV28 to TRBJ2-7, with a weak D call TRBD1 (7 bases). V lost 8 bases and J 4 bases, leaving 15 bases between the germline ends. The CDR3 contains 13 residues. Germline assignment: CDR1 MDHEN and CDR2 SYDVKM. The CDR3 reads CASVRGDLYEQYF. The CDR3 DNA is TGTGCCAGCGTCAGGGGGGACCTTTACGAGCAGTACTTC. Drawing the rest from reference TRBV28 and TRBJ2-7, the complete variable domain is DVKVTQSSRYLVKRTGEKVFLECVQDMDHENMFWYRQDPGLGLRLIYFSYDVKMKEKGDIPEGYSVSREKKERFSLILESASTNQTSMYLCASVRGDLYEQYFGPGTRLTVT.

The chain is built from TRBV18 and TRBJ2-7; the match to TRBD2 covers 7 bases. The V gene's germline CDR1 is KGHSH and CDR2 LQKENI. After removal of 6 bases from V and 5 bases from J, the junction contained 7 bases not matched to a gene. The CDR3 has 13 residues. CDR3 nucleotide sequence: TGTGCCAGCTCCCGAAGCGGGGTGGACGAGCAGTACTTC. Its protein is CASSRSGVDEQYF.

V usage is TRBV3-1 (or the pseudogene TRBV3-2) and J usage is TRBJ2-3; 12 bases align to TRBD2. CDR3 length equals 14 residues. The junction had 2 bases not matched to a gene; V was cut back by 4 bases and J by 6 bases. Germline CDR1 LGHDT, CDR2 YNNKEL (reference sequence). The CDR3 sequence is CASSPTSGRDTQYF. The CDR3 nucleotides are TGTGCCAGCAGCCCTACTAGCGGGAGGGATACGCAGTATTTT.

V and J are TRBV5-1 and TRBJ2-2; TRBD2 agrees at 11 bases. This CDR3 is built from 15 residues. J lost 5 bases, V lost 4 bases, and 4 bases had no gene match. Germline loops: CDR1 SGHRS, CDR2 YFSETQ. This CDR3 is CASSLAGGITGELFF. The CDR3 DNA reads TGCGCCAGCAGCCTAGCGGGAGGCATAACCGGGGAGCTGTTTTTT.

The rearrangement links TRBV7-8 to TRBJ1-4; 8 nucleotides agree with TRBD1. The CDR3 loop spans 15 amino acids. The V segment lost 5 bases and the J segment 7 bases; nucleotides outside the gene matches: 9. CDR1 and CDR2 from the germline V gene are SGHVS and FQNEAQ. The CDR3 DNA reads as TGTGCCAGCAGCGGGCGACAGGGGACGACTGAAAAACTGTTTTTT. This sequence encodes CASSGRQGTTEKLFF. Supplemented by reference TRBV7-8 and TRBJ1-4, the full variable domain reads GAGVSQSPRYKVAKRGQDVALRCDPISGHVSLFWYQQALGQGPEFLTYFQNEAQLDKSGLPSDRFFAERPEGSVSTLKIQRTQQEDSAVYLCASSGRQGTTEKLFFGSGTQLSVL.

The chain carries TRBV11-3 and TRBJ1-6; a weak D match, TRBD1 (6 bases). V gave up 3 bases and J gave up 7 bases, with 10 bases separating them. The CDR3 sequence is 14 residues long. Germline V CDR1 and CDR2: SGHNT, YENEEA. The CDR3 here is CASSFGQKNSPLHF. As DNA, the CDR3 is TGTGCCAGCAGCTTTGGACAGAAGAATTCACCCCTCCACTTT. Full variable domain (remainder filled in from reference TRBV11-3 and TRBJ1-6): EAGVVQSPRYKIIEKKQPVAFWCNPISGHNTLYWYLQNLGQGPELLIRYENEEAVDDSQLPKDRFSAERLKGVDSTLKIQPAELGDSAVYLCASSFGQKNSPLHFGNGTRLTVT.

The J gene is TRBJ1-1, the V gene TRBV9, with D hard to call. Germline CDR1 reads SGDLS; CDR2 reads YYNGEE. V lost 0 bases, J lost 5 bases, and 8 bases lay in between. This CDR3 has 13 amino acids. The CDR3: CASSVDSGTEAFF. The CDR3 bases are TGTGCCAGCAGCGTAGATTCGGGGACTGAAGCTTTCTTT.

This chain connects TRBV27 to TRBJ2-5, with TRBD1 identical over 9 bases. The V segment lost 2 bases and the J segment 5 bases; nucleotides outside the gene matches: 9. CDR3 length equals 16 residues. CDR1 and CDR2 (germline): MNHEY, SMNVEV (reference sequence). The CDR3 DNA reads TGTGCCAGCAGTTTAGGGACAGGGCTTGATTGGGAGACCCAGTACTTC. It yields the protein CASSLGTGLDWETQYF.

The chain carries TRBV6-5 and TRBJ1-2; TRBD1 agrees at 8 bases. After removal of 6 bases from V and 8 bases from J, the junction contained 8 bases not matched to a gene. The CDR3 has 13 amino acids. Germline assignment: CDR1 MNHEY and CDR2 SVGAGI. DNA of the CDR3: TGTGCCAGCAGGCAGGGGGCGGGGAGGGGCTACACCTTC. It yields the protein CASRQGAGRGYTF.

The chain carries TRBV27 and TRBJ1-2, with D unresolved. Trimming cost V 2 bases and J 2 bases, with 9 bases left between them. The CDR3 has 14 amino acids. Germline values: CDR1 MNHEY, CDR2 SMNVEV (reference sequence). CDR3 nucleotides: TGTGCCAGCAGTTTAGGCCGGGGAAACTATGGCTACACCTTC. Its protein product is CASSLGRGNYGYTF.

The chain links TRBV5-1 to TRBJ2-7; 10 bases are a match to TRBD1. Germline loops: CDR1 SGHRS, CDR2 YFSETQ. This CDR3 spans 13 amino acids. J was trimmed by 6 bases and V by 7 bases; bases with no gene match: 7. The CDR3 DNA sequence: TGCGCCAGCCGCGCCGGGACAGGGGTCGAGCAGTACTTC. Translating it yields CASRAGTGVEQYF.

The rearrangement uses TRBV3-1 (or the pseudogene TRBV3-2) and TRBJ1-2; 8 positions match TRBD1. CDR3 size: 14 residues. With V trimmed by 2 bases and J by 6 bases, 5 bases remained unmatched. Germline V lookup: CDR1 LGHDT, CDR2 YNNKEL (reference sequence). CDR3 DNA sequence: TGTGCCAGCAGCCAATCGGACAGGGCTGATGGCTACACCTTC. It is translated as CASSQSDRADGYTF.